Following are 26 T cell receptor beta chains from one sample sequenced in a study of T cells after yellow fever vaccination. TCRdb reprocessed the 5' RACE reads via MiXCR and lists one record per CDR3 protein. This table holds fewer than 650,000 distinct CDR3 sequences, 20% to 25% found once. Specimen: PBMCs, collected less than 25 days after the first yellow fever vaccination. The receptors derive from a man between 18 and 29 years old who received the YFV17D yellow fever vaccine.

The sample holds many counts of this clonotype. Germline is not matched at one junction end, which may reflect a read error. This CDR3 is CASSQDSGGYNEQFF. The CDR3 DNA reads as TGTGCCAGCAGCCAAGATAGCGGCGGTTACAATGAGCAGTTCTTC. This chain connects TRBV4-3 to TRBJ2-1, with a possible D match to TRBD2 (6 bases). The CDR3 length is 15 residues. Germline V gene lookup returns CDR1 LGHNA and CDR2 YSLEER.

The chain carries TRBV5-1 and TRBJ1-6; 8 nucleotides line up with TRBD1. The CDR3 has 14 amino acids. Per germline, CDR1 SGHRS and CDR2 YFSETQ. J gave up 11 bases and V 4 bases, and 8 bases lay outside the gene matches. The CDR3 DNA follows: TGCGCCAGCAGCGTCCAGGGGGCGCGGACACCCCTCCACTTT. Translating gives CASSVQGARTPLHF.

This clonotype was counted a few times. The gene calls are TRBV5-6 and TRBJ1-5; 8 positions agree with TRBD1. V trimming: 0 bases; J trimming: 2 bases; junction bases outside the gene matches: 4. The CDR3 is 16 amino acids. Per the germline V gene, CDR1 is SGHDT and CDR2 is YYEEEE. The CDR3 DNA reads TGTGCCAGCAGCTTGGCCAGGGGGCCGGGCAATCAGCCCCAGCATTTT. Protein: CASSLARGPGNQPQHF. The full variable domain, in which reference TRBV5-6 and TRBJ1-5 provide the parts outside the CDR3, is DAGVTQSPTHLIKTRGQQVTLRCSPKSGHDTVSWYQQALGQGPQFIFQYYEEEERQRGNFPDRFSGHQFPNYSSELNVNALLLGDSALYLCASSLARGPGNQPQHFGDGTRLSIL.

CDR3 protein: CASNQGQSTGELFF. As DNA, the CDR3 is TGTGCCAGCAACCAAGGACAGAGCACCGGGGAGCTGTTTTTT. This rearrangement joins TRBV6-2 or TRBV6-3 to TRBJ2-2; D is perhaps TRBD1 (6 bases). Trimming took 7 bases from V and 4 from J, leaving 13 bases between them. The CDR3 spans 14 residues. Germline-derived CDR1 and CDR2 are MNHEY and SVGEGT.

This clonotype was seen ten or more times. The gene calls are TRBV20-1 and TRBJ1-2; D ambiguous. CDR1 is DFQATT and CDR2 is SNEGSKA in the germline V gene (reference sequence). The CDR3 runs to 11 residues. Trimming removed 0 bases at V and 2 bases at J, with 1 base between. CDR3 nucleotide sequence: TGCAGTGCTAGAGAAAACTATGGCTACACCTTC. As protein: CSARENYGYTF.

The gene calls are TRBV30 and TRBJ2-7; TRBD1 aligns across 8 bases. V was pared by 7 bases and J by 1 base, with 9 bases of the junction left unmatched. The CDR3 is 14 residues long. The germline CDR1 and CDR2 sequences are GTSNPN and SVGIG (reference sequence). The CDR3 here is CASTGTGHSYEQYF. CDR3 in DNA: TGTGCCTCTACCGGGACAGGTCATTCCTACGAGCAGTACTTC.

The chain links TRBV20-1 to TRBJ1-2; D may be TRBD1 (5 bases). This CDR3 region has 13 residues. The V gene's germline CDR1 is DFQATT and CDR2 SNEGSKA (reference sequence). V shed 1 base and J shed 4 bases, with 10 bases lying between them. In DNA form, the CDR3 reads TGCAGTGCTAGAGGGGGCAGCACCTATGGCTACACCTTC. It translates to CSARGGSTYGYTF.

This clonotype was seen more than once but under ten times. J is TRBJ2-1 and V is TRBV7-2; D gene unclear. The CDR3 totals 15 residues. From germline, CDR1 is SGHTA and CDR2 FQGNSA. Trimming took 4 bases from V and 0 from J, leaving 10 bases between them. CDR3 protein: CASSSTPFSYNEQFF. CDR3 nucleotide sequence: TGTGCCAGCAGCTCCACACCCTTCTCCTACAATGAGCAGTTCTTC.

This chain uses TRBV28 with TRBJ2-1; D is unresolved. Trimming pared 6 bases from V and 0 bases from J, leaving 3 bases between. Germline V lookup: CDR1 MDHEN, CDR2 SYDVKM. The CDR3 is made up of 12 amino acids. CDR3 bases: TGTGCCAGCAGACTCTCCTACAATGAGCAGTTCTTC. Its translation is CASRLSYNEQFF.

The rearrangement links TRBV18 to TRBJ2-5; D is unresolved. CDR3 length: 13 residues. Per the germline V gene, CDR1 is KGHSH and CDR2 is LQKENI. V dropped 3 bases and J dropped 0 bases, with 5 bases sitting between them. CDR3 sequence reads: CASSPQYQETQYF. The CDR3 DNA sequence: TGTGCCAGCTCACCCCAGTACCAAGAGACCCAGTACTTC.

This clonotype came up a few times. V gene TRBV4-3 combines with J gene TRBJ1-2; no clear D. Germline V gene data show CDR1 as LGHNA and CDR2 as YSLEER. V was shortened by 0 bases and J by 8 bases, with 7 bases between the two germline ends. The length of the CDR3 is 12 residues. CDR3 protein: CASSQDLGGYTF. DNA of the CDR3: TGCGCCAGCAGCCAAGATTTGGGCGGCTACACCTTC.

In its sample, this clonotype was seen a few times. J is TRBJ2-1 and V is TRBV7-3; 11 nucleotides line up with TRBD2. Per germline, CDR1 SGHTA and CDR2 FQGTGA. J gave up 4 bases and V 0 bases, and 5 bases lay outside the gene matches. This CDR3 has 17 residues. CDR3 DNA: TGTGCCAGCAGCTTAACGACGGGACTAGCGGATTACAATGAGCAGTTCTTC. Encoded protein: CASSLTTGLADYNEQFF.

The J gene is TRBJ2-5, the V gene TRBV20-1, with D maybe TRBD2 (6 bases). Per germline, CDR1 DFQATT and CDR2 SNEGSKA (reference sequence). This CDR3 is 13 amino acids long. With 0 bases removed from V and 2 bases from J, the gap between germline ends came to 7 bases. The CDR3 here is CSARDAGQETQYF. The CDR3 DNA sequence: TGCAGTGCTAGAGATGCGGGGCAAGAGACCCAGTACTTC.

The V gene is TRBV19, the J gene TRBJ1-1; D gene uncertain. The germline CDR1 and CDR2 sequences are LNHDA and SQIVND (reference sequence). CDR3 length: 12 amino acids. Trimming removed 7 bases at V and 1 base at J, with 7 bases between. The CDR3, as DNA: TGTGCCAGTAATCGGGGGAACACTGAAGCTTTCTTT. This gives the protein CASNRGNTEAFF.

This clonotype showed up just a few times. The J gene is TRBJ2-6, the V gene TRBV11-2, with D perhaps assigned TRBD1 or TRBD2 (5 bases each). This CDR3 region has 18 residues. V lost 6 bases and J lost 0, with 18 bases in between. CDR1 and CDR2 (germline): SGHAT, FQNNGV. CDR3 sequence: CASRPLGRRSSGANVLTF. In DNA form, the CDR3 reads TGTGCCAGCAGACCCCTGGGGCGGAGGTCCTCTGGGGCCAACGTCCTGACTTTC.

The chain employs TRBV4-3 and TRBJ2-1, with 11 bases matching TRBD2. From germline, CDR1 is LGHNA and CDR2 YSLEER. The CDR3 totals 16 residues. V was pared by 4 bases and J by 7 bases, with 9 bases of the junction left unmatched. For the CDR3, the DNA is TGCGCCAGCAGCCCCCGGATGTTAGCGGGAGGGAATGAGCAGTTCTTC. This gives the protein CASSPRMLAGGNEQFF.

The chain links TRBV2 to TRBJ1-6, with D uncertain. V was clipped by 6 bases and J by 8 bases, with 11 bases between them. Germline V lookup: CDR1 SNHLY, CDR2 FYNNEI. The CDR3 extends over 13 amino acids. CDR3 sequence (DNA): TGTGCCAGCAGAGTGGCGGATGATTCACCCCTCCACTTT. Amino acid sequence: CASRVADDSPLHF.

This chain uses TRBV4-2 with TRBJ2-1, with 9 bases identical to TRBD2. Germline trimming cut 5 bases from V and 5 bases from J; bases unmatched to any gene: 4. CDR1 is LGHNA, CDR2 YNFKEQ, per germline. CDR3 size: 14 residues. CDR3 region: CASSAGLAHNEQFF. Here the CDR3 DNA reads TGTGCCAGCAGCGCTGGACTAGCGCACAATGAGCAGTTCTTC.

This clonotype has a handful of counts. CDR3 bases: TGTGCCACCTCCACAGGGTATACTAACTATGGCTACACCTTC. Protein product: CATSTGYTNYGYTF. This chain connects TRBV15 to TRBJ1-2, with D possibly matching TRBD1 (6 bases). The CDR3 contains 14 residues. V was pared by 8 bases and J by 0 bases, with 13 bases between. In germline, CDR1 is LNHNV, CDR2 YYDKDF (reference sequence). The full variable domain, its missing parts supplied by reference TRBV15 and TRBJ1-2, is DAMVIQNPRYQVTQFGKPVTLSCSQTLNHNVMYWYQQKSSQAPKLLFHYYDKDFNNEADTPDNFQSRRPNTSFCFLDIRSPGLGDTAMYLCATSTGYTNYGYTFGSGTRLTVV.

The rearrangement links TRBV27 to TRBJ1-6; D is ambiguous. V was clipped by 6 bases and J by 9 bases, with 12 bases between them. Per germline, CDR1 MNHEY and CDR2 SMNVEV (reference sequence). This CDR3 region has 13 residues. Here the CDR3 DNA reads TGTGCCAGCAGCTCTGTACGGCGTTCACCCCTCCACTTT. It encodes CASSSVRRSPLHF.

The genes are TRBV5-1 and TRBJ2-5, with TRBD1 as a possible D gene (6 bases). This CDR3 has 14 amino acids. V shed 7 bases and J shed 7 bases, with 20 bases lying between them. CDR1 and CDR2 (germline): SGHRS, YFSETQ. The CDR3 sequence is CASGPGPPGVTQYF. In nucleotides, the CDR3 is TGCGCCAGCGGCCCCGGGCCTCCAGGGGTGACCCAGTACTTC.

The V gene is TRBV30, the J gene TRBJ2-2; D possibly corresponds to TRBD2 (5 bases). CDR1 GTSNPN and CDR2 SVGIG come from the germline V gene (reference sequence). Trimming left V 0 bases short and J 8 bases short, with 10 bases between. This CDR3 is 13 amino acids long. CDR3 sequence (DNA): TGTGCCTGGAGTGTAGCGGTTGGGGGGGAGCTGTTTTTT. Protein product: CAWSVAVGGELFF.

This clonotype occurred a few times. The rearrangement joins TRBV5-8 to TRBJ2-2; maybe TRBD2 (6 bases). Germline lookup yields CDR1 SGHTS and CDR2 YDEGEE. V lost 2 bases to trimming and J lost 3 bases, with 14 bases between them. This CDR3 contains 16 residues. This CDR3 reads CASSFGLGGDTGELFF. Here the CDR3 DNA reads TGTGCCAGCAGCTTTGGCCTCGGAGGGGACACCGGGGAGCTGTTTTTT.

There are many counts of this clonotype. V usage is TRBV12-3 or TRBV12-4 and J usage is TRBJ2-1; TRBD1 or TRBD2 may be the D gene (5 bases each). Trimming stripped 5 bases from V and 10 bases from J, with 12 bases between. The CDR3 is 12 residues long. The CDR3 spells CASSLRGGEQFF. CDR3 in DNA: TGTGCCAGCAGTCTGAGGGGCGGGGAGCAGTTCTTC.

The chain carries TRBV30 and TRBJ2-7; tentatively, D is TRBD1 (6 bases). V lost 5 bases, J lost 4 bases, and 18 bases lay in between. CDR1 GTSNPN and CDR2 SVGIG come from the germline V gene (reference sequence). The CDR3 spans 14 residues. The DNA of the CDR3 is TGTGCCTGGGATGGACAGATCGGATCGTACGAGCAGTACTTC. It is translated as CAWDGQIGSYEQYF.

The V call is TRBV6-1, the J call TRBJ2-7, with 11 bases lining up with TRBD1. Germline values: CDR1 MNHNS, CDR2 SASEGT. This CDR3 is built from 14 residues. Unmatched junction bases numbered 4, after V lost 6 bases and J lost 3 bases. This CDR3 reads CASRGGQGVYEQYV. DNA for the CDR3: TGTGCCAGCAGGGGGGGACAGGGGGTCTACGAGCAGTACGTC.